What follows are 6 T cell receptor beta chains derived from one specimen sequenced in a study of metastatic and nonmetastatic thyroid tumors. Patients were all untreated before their thyroid surgery. TCRdb reassembled clones from the PCR reads with MiXCR. Of 32,000 or so clones listed, less than 20% are singletons. The specimen sequenced was blood. The receptor set was obtained from a female donor with papillary thyroid cancer or a benign thyroid nodule (not recorded which). Some clones in this sample may be carry-over from other donors' samples.

This clone showed up many times. The chain links TRBV12-3 or TRBV12-4 to TRBJ2-6, with 8 bases aligning to TRBD1. The CDR3 has 14 residues. The J segment lost 3 bases and the V segment lost 7 bases, leaving 2 bases of the junction unmatched. CDR3 nucleotides: TGTGCCAGCAACGGACAGGGTGGGGCCAACGTCCTGACTTTC. Translating it yields CASNGQGGANVLTF.

The CDR3 sequence: CATSGTDTYNEQFF. CDR3 in DNA: TGTGCCACATCCGGGACAGACACCTACAATGAGCAGTTCTTC. This chain connects TRBV24-1 to TRBJ2-1; TRBD1 matches 7 bases. Germline assignment: CDR1 KGHDR and CDR2 SFDVKD. Trimming removed 10 bases from V and 2 bases from J; junction bases left unmatched: 7. CDR3 size: 14 residues.

This clone appeared many times. The chain is built from TRBV11-3 and TRBJ2-1; a possible D gene is TRBD2 (5 bases). The CDR3 consists of 14 residues. Trimming took 2 bases from V and 7 from J, leaving 12 bases between them. From germline, CDR1 is SGHNT and CDR2 YENEEA. The CDR3 DNA is TGTGCCAGCAGCTTACCGATCGGGGTAAATGAGCAGTTCTTC. Its protein product is CASSLPIGVNEQFF.

The CDR3 loop is CSVVQHEQYF. For the CDR3, the DNA is TGCAGCGTTGTACAGCACGAGCAGTACTTC. The V call is TRBV29-1, the J call TRBJ2-7; D call uncertain. V was pared by 4 bases and J by 5 bases, with 6 bases between. CDR3 size: 10 residues. CDR1 SQVTM and CDR2 ANQGSEA come from the germline V gene.

This clone came up many times. The chain uses TRBV6-1 and TRBJ1-2, with D uncertain. Germline-derived CDR1 and CDR2 are MNHNS and SASEGT. V was clipped by 6 bases and J by 0 bases, with 17 bases between them. This CDR3 contains 16 residues. The CDR3 spells CASRGMEGMANYGYTF. The CDR3 nucleotides are TGTGCCAGCAGGGGAATGGAAGGGATGGCTAACTATGGCTACACCTTC.

In its sample, this clone is medium-sized. The V gene is TRBV20-1, the J gene TRBJ1-2, with TRBD1 as a possible D gene (6 bases). There are 15 residues in the CDR3. CDR1 is DFQATT, CDR2 SNEGSKA, per germline (reference sequence). The V and J ends lost 0 bases and 4 bases respectively, with 15 bases between them. In nucleotides, the CDR3 is TGCAGTGCTAGAGAGGGGGGGCAGGAGCTCTATGGCTACACCTTC. It specifies CSAREGGQELYGYTF.